This TCR beta chain was obtained from a study of tumor-infiltrating lymphocytes in primary liver carcinoma. Priming with a constant-region primer yielded TCR beta cDNA from 450 to 600 ng total RNA. For TCR beta, libraries were produced by three nested multiplex PCR rounds using slightly modified ARM-PCR. A single record per CDR3 protein comes from TCRdb applying MiXCR to the multiplex PCR reads. Seen here are tens of thousands of distinct CDR3 sequences, 60% to 80% observed once, and the top ten hold about a quarter. Both RNA and DNA were isolated together from about 19-30 mg of bulk tissue that had not been sorted. This clonotype was seen many times. The clonotype was recovered from a man aged 40-49 years with primary liver carcinoma and hepatitis B virus infection. Material for sequencing was liver tumor tissue from sampling region 4. Documented subset: tumor region T4, right-lateral pole.

CDR3 protein: CSAPGDDLRGAQYF. CDR3 sequence (DNA): TGCAGCGCCCCAGGGGACGATCTGCGAGGGGCCCAGTACTTC. The genes are TRBV29-1 and TRBJ2-5; tentatively, D is TRBD1 (6 bases). In germline, CDR1 is SQVTM, CDR2 ANQGSEA. CDR3 length: 14 residues. Trimming cost V 7 bases and J 9 bases, with 24 bases left between them.